These T cell receptor beta chains were read from a single sample in a study of vaccination and CD4 T cells after COVID-19. The antigens of these receptors remain unknown. TCRdb reprocessed the PCR reads via MiXCR and lists one record per CDR3 protein. The table shows around 20,000 distinct CDR3 sequences, with roughly 43% occurring only once. Sequences were derived from CD4+ T cells from blood, cultured in vitro, sampled before SARS-CoV-2 vaccination. The receptors were sampled from a human donor who had recovered from COVID-19. The CDR3 runs from the conserved cysteine through the conserved F or W. The order of the fields is J gene, D gene, V gene, clone size, CDR3 protein, CDR3 DNA. D genes are given only for firm matches. Clone size is shown for a subset of rows, as once, few, many or a class of expanded clone.

J gene: TRBJ2-3
D gene: .
V gene: TRBV28
clone size: .
CDR3 protein: CASSFVAGLTDTQYF
CDR3 DNA: TGTGCCAGCAGTTTCGTGGCAGGGTTAACAGATACGCAGTATTTT

J gene: TRBJ2-5
D gene: TRBD1
V gene: TRBV29-1
clone size: .
CDR3 protein: CSDALGTGAQETQYF
CDR3 DNA: TGCAGCGATGCGCTCGGGACAGGGGCCCAAGAGACCCAGTACTTC

J gene: TRBJ2-3
D gene: .
V gene: TRBV20-1
clone size: .
CDR3 protein: CSAIPGATDTQYF
CDR3 DNA: TGCAGTGCTATACCGGGGGCCACAGATACGCAGTATTTT

J gene: TRBJ2-3
D gene: .
V gene: TRBV19
clone size: .
CDR3 protein: CASSIGGAGGTDTQYF
CDR3 DNA: TGTGCCAGTAGTATAGGTGGGGCAGGGGGCACAGATACGCAGTATTTT

J gene: TRBJ1-5
D gene: .
V gene: TRBV6-2/TRBV6-3
clone size: .
CDR3 protein: CASSSPGINQPQHF
CDR3 DNA: TGTGCCAGCAGTTCGCCAGGGATCAATCAGCCCCAGCATTTT

J gene: TRBJ1-5
D gene: TRBD1
V gene: TRBV19
clone size: once
CDR3 protein: CASRDRGIQPQHF
CDR3 DNA: TGTGCCAGTAGGGACAGGGGGATTCAGCCCCAGCATTTT

J gene: TRBJ1-2
D gene: .
V gene: TRBV20-1
clone size: few
CDR3 protein: CSLEGPSGSGYTF
CDR3 DNA: TGCAGCCTCGAGGGCCCGTCGGGTTCTGGCTACACCTTC

J gene: TRBJ1-2
D gene: TRBD1
V gene: TRBV28
clone size: few
CDR3 protein: CASSLPGQILPNF
CDR3 DNA: TGTGCCAGCAGTCTGCCGGGACAGATTTTGCCCAACTTC

J gene: TRBJ1-5
D gene: .
V gene: TRBV27
clone size: few
CDR3 protein: CASSPGHQPQHF
CDR3 DNA: TGTGCCAGCAGTCCGGGACATCAGCCCCAGCATTTT

J gene: TRBJ2-7
D gene: TRBD2
V gene: TRBV10-3
clone size: few
CDR3 protein: CAIRKGLAGSYEQYF
CDR3 DNA: TGTGCCATCAGAAAAGGACTAGCGGGCTCCTACGAGCAGTACTTC

J gene: TRBJ2-5
D gene: .
V gene: TRBV6-2/TRBV6-3
clone size: .
CDR3 protein: CASSNPLSNQETQYF
CDR3 DNA: TGTGCCAGCAGTAACCCCCTTTCAAACCAAGAGACCCAGTACTTC

J gene: TRBJ1-5
D gene: .
V gene: TRBV6-1
clone size: .
CDR3 protein: CASRQGPNNQPQHF
CDR3 DNA: TGTGCCAGCAGACAAGGACCGAACAATCAGCCCCAGCATTTT

J gene: TRBJ2-1
D gene: TRBD2
V gene: TRBV7-3
clone size: .
CDR3 protein: CASSSGTSGLYNEQFF
CDR3 DNA: TGTGCCAGCAGCTCCGGGACTAGCGGGCTCTACAATGAGCAGTTCTTC

J gene: TRBJ2-2
D gene: TRBD1
V gene: TRBV7-8
clone size: few
CDR3 protein: CASSQRGIRTGAGELFF
CDR3 DNA: TGTGCCAGCAGCCAAAGGGGTATTAGGACAGGGGCCGGGGAGCTGTTTTTT

J gene: TRBJ2-1
D gene: .
V gene: TRBV7-2
clone size: .
CDR3 protein: CASSSWGRDEQFF
CDR3 DNA: TGTGCCAGCAGCTCTTGGGGGCGAGATGAGCAGTTCTTC

J gene: TRBJ2-5
D gene: TRBD2
V gene: TRBV6-5
clone size: .
CDR3 protein: CASSYLGTSGRAGGETQYF
CDR3 DNA: TGTGCCAGCAGTTATTTAGGGACTAGCGGGAGGGCCGGTGGGGAGACCCAGTACTTC

J gene: TRBJ2-1
D gene: TRBD2
V gene: TRBV7-2
clone size: .
CDR3 protein: CASSAGLAKNNEQFF
CDR3 DNA: TGTGCCAGCAGCGCGGGACTAGCTAAAAACAATGAGCAGTTCTTC

J gene: TRBJ2-1
D gene: TRBD2
V gene: TRBV10-3
clone size: .
CDR3 protein: CAISTTSGGEGEQFF
CDR3 DNA: TGTGCCATCAGCACAACTAGCGGGGGAGAGGGTGAGCAGTTCTTC

J gene: TRBJ1-3
D gene: .
V gene: TRBV7-2
clone size: few
CDR3 protein: CASSLTGGSGNTIYF
CDR3 DNA: TGTGCCAGCAGCTTAACAGGAGGGTCTGGAAACACCATATATTTT

J gene: TRBJ1-2
D gene: TRBD1
V gene: TRBV30
clone size: .
CDR3 protein: CAWSVRDRGTGNYGYTF
CDR3 DNA: TGTGCCTGGAGTGTACGTGATCGGGGGACAGGGAACTATGGCTACACCTTC

J gene: TRBJ2-1
D gene: TRBD2
V gene: TRBV12-3/TRBV12-4
clone size: .
CDR3 protein: CASSTTSGSYNEQFF
CDR3 DNA: TGTGCCAGCAGCACGACTAGCGGGTCCTACAATGAGCAGTTCTTC

J gene: TRBJ1-5
D gene: .
V gene: TRBV19
clone size: few
CDR3 protein: CASSFDPKDQPQHF
CDR3 DNA: TGTGCCAGTAGTTTTGACCCCAAAGATCAGCCCCAGCATTTT

J gene: TRBJ1-1
D gene: .
V gene: TRBV20-1
clone size: few
CDR3 protein: CSALEGHKNTEAFF
CDR3 DNA: TGCAGTGCATTAGAAGGGCATAAGAACACTGAAGCTTTCTTT

J gene: TRBJ1-1
D gene: .
V gene: TRBV7-9
clone size: .
CDR3 protein: CASSLGGLTEAFF
CDR3 DNA: TGTGCCAGCAGCTTAGGGGGGCTCACTGAAGCTTTCTTT

J gene: TRBJ2-1
D gene: TRBD2
V gene: TRBV7-2
clone size: .
CDR3 protein: CASSLDSGPISNEQFF
CDR3 DNA: TGTGCCAGCAGCTTAGATAGCGGGCCTATTTCCAATGAGCAGTTCTTC

J gene: TRBJ2-1
D gene: TRBD1
V gene: TRBV6-1
clone size: few
CDR3 protein: CASSATGYNEQFF
CDR3 DNA: TGTGCCAGCAGCGCGACAGGGTACAATGAGCAGTTCTTC